This T cell receptor (beta chain) stems from a study of STAT5B mutations in CD4+ large granular lymphocyte leukemia. Turning to the study itself: The CDR3 'QG' motif was associated with a particular HLA allele among healthy donors. Findings and caveats of the study: Compared with healthy controls (2/35), patient top clones favored TRBV06 (8/27). Main leukemic clonotypes were patient-specific, but about 26% appeared at low frequency elsewhere.

The CDR3 consists of 13 residues. Looked up from germline, CDR1 is MGHDK and CDR2 is SYGVNS. A remark on this clone: Its antigen is not known. Relative to the germline gene, one junction end is altered; a read error may explain this.

Measured with immunoSEQ multiplex PCR; TCRdb has only the in-frame clones, and not every one. In the table there are about 30,000 clones, approximately 71% of which are singletons. The sequence was obtained from a human donor in good health. What was sequenced was CD4+ T cells from blood buffy coats. The rearrangement uses TRBV25-1 and TRBJ2-7; D gene uncertain. CDR3 sequence (DNA): TGTGCCAGCAGGGAATCACAGAGGAGCGAGCAGTACTTC. This encodes CASRESQRSEQYF.